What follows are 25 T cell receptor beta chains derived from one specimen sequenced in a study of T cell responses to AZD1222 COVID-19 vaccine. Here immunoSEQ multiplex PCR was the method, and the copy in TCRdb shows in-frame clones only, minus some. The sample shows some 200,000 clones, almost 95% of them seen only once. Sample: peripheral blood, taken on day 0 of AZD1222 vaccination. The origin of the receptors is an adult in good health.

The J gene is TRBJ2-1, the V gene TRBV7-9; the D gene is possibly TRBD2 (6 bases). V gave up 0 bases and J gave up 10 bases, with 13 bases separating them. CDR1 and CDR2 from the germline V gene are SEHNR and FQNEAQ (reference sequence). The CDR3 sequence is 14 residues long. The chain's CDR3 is CASSLALNRGEQFF. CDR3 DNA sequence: TGTGCCAGCAGCTTAGCGTTAAACCGGGGGGAGCAGTTCTTC.

The CDR3, as DNA: TGTGCCATCAGTGCAACAGGGGATCAGCCCCAGCATTTT. This sequence encodes CAISATGDQPQHF. The chain has TRBV10-3 and TRBJ1-5; 7 bases are shared with TRBD1. In germline, CDR1 is ENHRY, CDR2 SYGVKD. After removal of 4 bases from V and 5 bases from J, the junction contained 2 bases not matched to a gene. This CDR3 is 13 amino acids long.

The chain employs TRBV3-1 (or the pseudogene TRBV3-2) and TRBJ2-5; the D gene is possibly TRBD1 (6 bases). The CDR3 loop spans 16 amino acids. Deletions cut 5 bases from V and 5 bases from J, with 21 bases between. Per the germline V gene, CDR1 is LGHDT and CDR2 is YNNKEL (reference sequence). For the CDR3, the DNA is TGTGCCAGCAGCTTTTTAGCAGGGGACAAGTTCGAGACCCAGTACTTC. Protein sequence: CASSFLAGDKFETQYF.

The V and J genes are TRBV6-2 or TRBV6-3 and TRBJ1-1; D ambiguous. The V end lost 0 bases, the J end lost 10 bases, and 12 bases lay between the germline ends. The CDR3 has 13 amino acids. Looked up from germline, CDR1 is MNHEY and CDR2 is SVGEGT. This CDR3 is CASSYSNAYRAFF. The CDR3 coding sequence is TGTGCCAGCAGTTACTCGAATGCATACCGAGCTTTCTTT.

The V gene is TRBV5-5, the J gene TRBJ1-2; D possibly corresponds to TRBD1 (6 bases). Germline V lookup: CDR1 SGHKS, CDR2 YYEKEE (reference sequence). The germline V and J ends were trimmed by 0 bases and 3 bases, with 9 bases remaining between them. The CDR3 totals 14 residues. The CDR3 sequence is CASSLAGGDYGYTF. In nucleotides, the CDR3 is TGTGCCAGCAGCTTGGCTGGGGGCGACTATGGCTACACCTTC.

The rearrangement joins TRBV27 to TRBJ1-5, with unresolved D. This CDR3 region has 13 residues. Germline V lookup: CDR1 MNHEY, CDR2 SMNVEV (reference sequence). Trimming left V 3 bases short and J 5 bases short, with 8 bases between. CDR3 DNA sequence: TGTGCCAGCAGTTTCTACCGTGATCAGCCCCAGCATTTT. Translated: CASSFYRDQPQHF.

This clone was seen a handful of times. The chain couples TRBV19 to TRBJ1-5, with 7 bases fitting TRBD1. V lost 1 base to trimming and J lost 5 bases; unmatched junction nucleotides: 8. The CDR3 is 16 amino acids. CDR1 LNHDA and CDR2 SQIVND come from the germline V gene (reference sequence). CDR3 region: CASSIGLQGKDQPQHF. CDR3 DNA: TGTGCCAGTAGTATAGGGCTACAGGGGAAGGATCAGCCCCAGCATTTT.

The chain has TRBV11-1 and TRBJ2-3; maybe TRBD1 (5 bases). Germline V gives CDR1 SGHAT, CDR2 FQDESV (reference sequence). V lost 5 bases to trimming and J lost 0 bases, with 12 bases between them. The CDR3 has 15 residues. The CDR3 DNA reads TGTGCCAGCAGCACTCAGGGTTCTAGCACAGATACGCAGTATTTT. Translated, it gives CASSTQGSSTDTQYF.

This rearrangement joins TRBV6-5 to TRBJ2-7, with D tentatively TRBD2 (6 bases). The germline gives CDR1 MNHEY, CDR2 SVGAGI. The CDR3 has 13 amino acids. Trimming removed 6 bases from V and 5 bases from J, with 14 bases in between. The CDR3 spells CASSTRTIHEQYF. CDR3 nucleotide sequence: TGTGCCAGCAGCACGAGGACTATCCACGAGCAGTACTTC.

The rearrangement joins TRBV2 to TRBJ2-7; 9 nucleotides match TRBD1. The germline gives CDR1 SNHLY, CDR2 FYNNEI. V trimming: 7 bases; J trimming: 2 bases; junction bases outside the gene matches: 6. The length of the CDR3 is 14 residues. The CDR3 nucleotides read TGTGCCAGCATTCGGACAGGGGTCACCTACGAGCAGTACTTC. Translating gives CASIRTGVTYEQYF. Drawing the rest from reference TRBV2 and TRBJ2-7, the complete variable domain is EPEVTQTPSHQVTQMGQEVILRCVPISNHLYFYWYRQILGQKVEFLVSFYNNEISEKSEIFDDQFSVERPDGSNFTLKIRSTKLEDSAMYFCASIRTGVTYEQYFGPGTRLTVT.

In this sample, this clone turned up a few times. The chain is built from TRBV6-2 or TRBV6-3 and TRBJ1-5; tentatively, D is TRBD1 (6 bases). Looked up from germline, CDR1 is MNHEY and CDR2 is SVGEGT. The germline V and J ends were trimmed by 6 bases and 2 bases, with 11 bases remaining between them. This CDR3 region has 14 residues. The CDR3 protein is CASSPNRGNQPQHF. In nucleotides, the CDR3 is TGTGCCAGCAGCCCCAACAGGGGCAATCAGCCCCAGCATTTT.

The CDR3 sequence is CASTADAGTPSGYGYTF. DNA for the CDR3: TGTGCCAGCACCGCTGACGCAGGGACCCCCTCGGGGTATGGCTACACCTTC. The V gene is TRBV2, the J gene TRBJ1-2, with D maybe TRBD1 (5 bases). Germline values: CDR1 SNHLY, CDR2 FYNNEI. V was shortened by 7 bases and J by 5 bases, with 26 bases between the two germline ends. This CDR3 spans 17 amino acids.

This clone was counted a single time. The CDR3 coding sequence is TGCAGCGGTGCCGGGACAGTTAGCACAGATACGCAGTATTTT. As protein: CSGAGTVSTDTQYF. This rearrangement joins TRBV29-1 to TRBJ2-3; 7 bases match TRBD1. Germline-derived CDR1 and CDR2 are SQVTM and ANQGSEA. The CDR3 extends over 14 amino acids. V dropped 7 bases and J dropped 0; count of bases not matched to a gene: 7.

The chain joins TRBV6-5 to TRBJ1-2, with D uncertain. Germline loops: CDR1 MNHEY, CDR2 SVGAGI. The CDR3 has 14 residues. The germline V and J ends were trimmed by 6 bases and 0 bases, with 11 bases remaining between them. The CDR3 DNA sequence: TGTGCCAGCAGCCGCTTTAAAGCTAACTATGGCTACACCTTC. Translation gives CASSRFKANYGYTF.

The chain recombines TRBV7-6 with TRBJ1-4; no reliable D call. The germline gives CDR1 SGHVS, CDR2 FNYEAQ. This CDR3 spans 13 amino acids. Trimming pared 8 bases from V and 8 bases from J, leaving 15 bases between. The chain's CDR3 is CASSGGLSEKLFF. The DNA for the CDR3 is TGTGCCAGCTCAGGAGGACTGAGCGAAAAACTGTTTTTT.

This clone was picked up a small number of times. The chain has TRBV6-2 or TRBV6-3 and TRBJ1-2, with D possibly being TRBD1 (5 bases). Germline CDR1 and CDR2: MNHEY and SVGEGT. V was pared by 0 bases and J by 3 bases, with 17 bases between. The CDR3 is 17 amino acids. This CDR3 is CASSYSGHTGHDYGYTF. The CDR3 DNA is TGTGCCAGCAGTTACTCGGGGCACACCGGGCACGACTATGGCTACACCTTC.

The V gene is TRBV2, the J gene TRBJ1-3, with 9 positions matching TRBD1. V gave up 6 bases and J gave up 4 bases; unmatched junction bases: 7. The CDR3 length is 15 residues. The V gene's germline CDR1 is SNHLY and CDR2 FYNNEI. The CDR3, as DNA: TGTGCCAGCAGCGCGGACAGGGGATTGGGAAACACCATATATTTT. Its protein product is CASSADRGLGNTIYF. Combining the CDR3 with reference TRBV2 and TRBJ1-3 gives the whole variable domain EPEVTQTPSHQVTQMGQEVILRCVPISNHLYFYWYRQILGQKVEFLVSFYNNEISEKSEIFDDQFSVERPDGSNFTLKIRSTKLEDSAMYFCASSADRGLGNTIYFGEGSWLTVV.

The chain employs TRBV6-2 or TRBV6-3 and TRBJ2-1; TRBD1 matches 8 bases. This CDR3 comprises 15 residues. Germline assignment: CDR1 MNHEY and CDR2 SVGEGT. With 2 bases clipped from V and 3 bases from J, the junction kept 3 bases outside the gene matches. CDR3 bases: TGTGCCAGCAGTTACGGGACAGGAAGCTACAATGAGCAGTTCTTC. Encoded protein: CASSYGTGSYNEQFF.

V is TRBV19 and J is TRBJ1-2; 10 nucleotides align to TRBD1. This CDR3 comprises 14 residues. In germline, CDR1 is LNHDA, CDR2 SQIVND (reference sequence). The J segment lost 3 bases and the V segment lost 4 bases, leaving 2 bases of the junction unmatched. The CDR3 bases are TGTGCCAGTAGTAGTGGACAGGGGGACTATGGCTACACCTTC. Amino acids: CASSSGQGDYGYTF.

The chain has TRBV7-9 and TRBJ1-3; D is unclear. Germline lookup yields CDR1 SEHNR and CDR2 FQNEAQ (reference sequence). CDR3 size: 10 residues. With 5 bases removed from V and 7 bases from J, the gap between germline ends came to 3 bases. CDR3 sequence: CASSGNTIYF. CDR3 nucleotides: TGTGCCAGCAGCGGGAACACCATATATTTT.

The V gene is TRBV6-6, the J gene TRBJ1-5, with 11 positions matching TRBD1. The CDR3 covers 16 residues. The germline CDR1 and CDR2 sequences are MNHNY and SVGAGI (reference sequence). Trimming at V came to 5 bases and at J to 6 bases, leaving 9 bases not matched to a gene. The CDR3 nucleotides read TGTGCCAGCAGTCACACACAGGGACAGGGGGGTCAGCCCCAGCATTTT. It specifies CASSHTQGQGGQPQHF.

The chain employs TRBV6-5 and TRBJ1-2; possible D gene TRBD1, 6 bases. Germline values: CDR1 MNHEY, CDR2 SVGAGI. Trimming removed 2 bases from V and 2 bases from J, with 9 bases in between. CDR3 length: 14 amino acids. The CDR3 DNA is TGTGCCAGCAGTTACAGGGGGGAGAACTATGGCTACACCTTC. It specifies CASSYRGENYGYTF.

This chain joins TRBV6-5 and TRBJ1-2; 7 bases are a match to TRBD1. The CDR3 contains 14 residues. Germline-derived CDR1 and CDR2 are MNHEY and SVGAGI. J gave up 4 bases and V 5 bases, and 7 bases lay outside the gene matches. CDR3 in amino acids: CASSPGQALYGYTF. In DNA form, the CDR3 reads TGTGCCAGCAGTCCTGGACAGGCCCTCTATGGCTACACCTTC.

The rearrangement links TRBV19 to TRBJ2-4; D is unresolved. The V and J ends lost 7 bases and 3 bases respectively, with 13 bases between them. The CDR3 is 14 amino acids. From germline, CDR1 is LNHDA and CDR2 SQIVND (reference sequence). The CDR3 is CASNHIAYKNIQYF. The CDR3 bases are TGTGCCAGTAACCACATCGCCTACAAAAACATTCAGTACTTC.

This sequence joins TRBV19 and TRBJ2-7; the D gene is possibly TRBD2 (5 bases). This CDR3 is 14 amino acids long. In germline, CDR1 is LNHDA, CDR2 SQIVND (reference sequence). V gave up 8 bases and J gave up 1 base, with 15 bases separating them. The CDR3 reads CASSIGLGSYEQYF. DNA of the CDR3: TGTGCCAGTTCCATTGGACTCGGGTCCTACGAGCAGTACTTC.